This passage covers 11 T cell receptor beta chains from one sample sequenced in a study of blood T cell repertoires in COVID-19. The table came from immunoSEQ multiplex PCR; TCRdb's copy has only in-frame clones and leaves some out. The table includes roughly 180,000 clones, approximately 89% detected once. Material: peripheral blood. Receptors originate from a woman between 55 and 75 years old with acute or convalescent COVID-19.

The chain joins TRBV30 to TRBJ2-3; weak D call: TRBD1 (5 bases). Germline V lookup: CDR1 GTSNPN, CDR2 SVGIG (reference sequence). This CDR3 is 12 amino acids long. The V gene lost 2 bases and the J gene lost 5 bases, with 8 bases spanning the gap. In DNA, the CDR3 is TGTGCCTGGAGTCACCAGGGAGATACGCAGTATTTT. Translating gives CAWSHQGDTQYF. Full variable domain (remainder filled in from reference TRBV30 and TRBJ2-3): SQTIHQWPATLVQPVGSPLSLECTVEGTSNPNLYWYRQAAGRGLQLLFYSVGIGQISSEVPQNLSASRPQDRQFILSSKKLLLSDSGFYLCAWSHQGDTQYFGPGTRLTVL.

The rearrangement links TRBV2 to TRBJ2-1; D gene uncertain. The CDR3 consists of 12 residues. Germline-derived CDR1 and CDR2 are SNHLY and FYNNEI. V was cut by 0 bases and J by 10 bases, with 7 bases left in between. CDR3 in amino acids: CASSEAFLEQFF. CDR3 DNA: TGTGCCAGCAGTGAAGCCTTCCTGGAGCAGTTCTTC. Drawing the rest from reference TRBV2 and TRBJ2-1, the complete variable domain is EPEVTQTPSHQVTQMGQEVILRCVPISNHLYFYWYRQILGQKVEFLVSFYNNEISEKSEIFDDQFSVERPDGSNFTLKIRSTKLEDSAMYFCASSEAFLEQFFGPGTRLTVL.

This chain uses TRBV9 with TRBJ1-3; 9 nucleotides agree with TRBD1. Trimming took 3 bases from V and 0 from J; bases not matched to a gene: 4. There are 16 residues in the CDR3. Germline-derived CDR1 and CDR2 are SGDLS and YYNGEE. The CDR3 region is CASSGRDRVSGNTIYF. CDR3 in DNA: TGTGCCAGCAGCGGCCGGGACAGGGTCTCTGGAAACACCATATATTTT.

The chain has TRBV28 and TRBJ1-4; 11 bases are a match to TRBD1. The CDR3 sequence is 16 residues long. V lost 6 bases and J lost 7; bases outside the gene matches: 10. Germline CDR1 and CDR2: MDHEN and SYDVKM. CDR3 bases: TGTGCCAGCAGGGCCGGGACAGGGGGGGTTTCTGAAAAACTGTTTTTT. Its protein is CASRAGTGGVSEKLFF.

This clone occurred once. V and J are TRBV11-2 and TRBJ2-1; D is possibly TRBD2 (6 bases). The germline CDR1 and CDR2 sequences are SGHAT and FQNNGV. Between the trimmed V and J ends, which lost 5 bases and 12 bases, there was a span of 20 bases. This CDR3 has 14 amino acids. CDR3 residues: CASSLPTRPGGQFF. The CDR3 DNA sequence: TGTGCCAGCAGCCTTCCGACTCGCCCCGGGGGGCAGTTCTTC.

The chain recombines TRBV5-1 with TRBJ1-1; no firm D call. V shed 4 bases and J shed 0 bases, with 16 bases lying between them. Germline loops: CDR1 SGHRS, CDR2 YFSETQ. The CDR3 runs to 16 residues. The CDR3 coding sequence is TGCGCCAGCAGCCTCACCTCCGGGTCCATGAACACTGAAGCTTTCTTT. Translation gives CASSLTSGSMNTEAFF. Full variable domain (rest looked up from reference TRBV5-1 and TRBJ1-1): KAGVTQTPRYLIKTRGQQVTLSCSPISGHRSVSWYQQTPGQGLQFLFEYFSETQRNKGNFPGRFSGRQFSNSRSEMNVSTLELGDSALYLCASSLTSGSMNTEAFFGQGTRLTVV.

This sequence joins TRBV11-3 and TRBJ2-3, with 9 nucleotides matching TRBD2. Germline V CDR1 and CDR2: SGHNT, YENEEA. This CDR3 is built from 15 residues. V gave up 1 base and J gave up 7 bases; unmatched junction bases: 6. This chain's CDR3 is CASSLVAGGLNTQYF. CDR3 DNA: TGTGCCAGCAGCTTAGTGGCGGGAGGGCTGAATACGCAGTATTTT.

V usage is TRBV18 and J usage is TRBJ1-1; the D is unclear. Per the germline V gene, CDR1 is KGHSH and CDR2 is LQKENI. This CDR3 contains 16 residues. The V and J ends lost 0 bases and 0 bases respectively, with 11 bases between them. The CDR3 DNA is TGTGCCAGCTCACCACCGATCTCAGGCATGAACACTGAAGCTTTCTTT. As protein: CASSPPISGMNTEAFF. The variable domain in full, completed from reference TRBV18 and TRBJ1-1, reads NAGVMQNPRHLVRRRGQEARLRCSPMKGHSHVYWYRQLPEEGLKFMVYLQKENIIDESGMPKERFSAEFPKEGPSILRIQQVVRGDSAAYFCASSPPISGMNTEAFFGQGTRLTVV.

This clone was recorded once. The genes are TRBV9 and TRBJ2-1; the D gene is possibly TRBD1 (5 bases). CDR1 SGDLS and CDR2 YYNGEE come from the germline V gene. CDR3 size: 12 residues. V was trimmed by 4 bases and J by 10 bases, leaving 12 bases between them. CDR3 amino acids: CASSPQGGEQFF. DNA for the CDR3: TGTGCCAGCAGCCCGCAGGGTGGAGAGCAGTTCTTC.

This chain links TRBV5-1 with TRBJ1-4, with 7 bases fitting TRBD1. The germline CDR1 and CDR2 sequences are SGHRS and YFSETQ. V dropped 0 bases and J dropped 4; count of bases not matched to a gene: 3. The CDR3 has 15 amino acids. The CDR3 protein is CASSLGGTVNEKLFF. The DNA of the CDR3 is TGCGCCAGCAGCTTGGGAGGGACAGTTAATGAAAAACTGTTTTTT. Based on the CDR3 plus reference TRBV5-1 and TRBJ1-4, the full variable domain is KAGVTQTPRYLIKTRGQQVTLSCSPISGHRSVSWYQQTPGQGLQFLFEYFSETQRNKGNFPGRFSGRQFSNSRSEMNVSTLELGDSALYLCASSLGGTVNEKLFFGSGTQLSVL.

The chain carries TRBV3-1 (or the pseudogene TRBV3-2) and TRBJ2-1; 7 positions match TRBD1. The germline gives CDR1 LGHDT, CDR2 YNNKEL (reference sequence). Trimming cost V 0 bases and J 10 bases; bases outside gene matches: 9. The CDR3 length is 15 residues. CDR3 loop: CASSQEQGLRREQFF. CDR3 in DNA: TGTGCCAGCAGCCAAGAACAGGGGCTTAGGCGGGAGCAGTTCTTC.